The 27 T cell receptor beta chains below come from one sample, sequenced in a study of T cell responses to AZD1222 COVID-19 vaccine. Using immunoSEQ multiplex PCR, the repertoire was profiled, and TCRdb retains in-frame clones only, with some absent. The sample has 100,000 to 150,000 clones; approximately 89% are singletons. The sample in question was peripheral blood, obtained 28 days after the second AZD1222 dose. These receptors were taken from an adult who received the AZD1222 COVID-19 vaccine.

The rearrangement links TRBV5-4 to TRBJ2-1; 9 nucleotides align to TRBD2. There are 14 residues in the CDR3. The germline V gene encodes CDR1 SGHNT and CDR2 YYREEE (reference sequence). Trimming cost V 7 bases and J 4 bases; bases outside gene matches: 6. The CDR3 region is CASRSGGRYNEQFF. CDR3 nucleotide sequence: TGTGCCAGCCGTAGCGGGGGCCGTTACAATGAGCAGTTCTTC. Looking up the rest from reference TRBV5-4 and TRBJ2-1 gives the full variable domain: ETGVTQSPTHLIKTRGQQVTLRCSSQSGHNTVSWYQQALGQGPQFIFQYYREEENGRGNFPPRFSGLQFPNYSSELNVNALELDDSALYLCASRSGGRYNEQFFGPGTRLTVL.

This chain connects TRBV11-2 to TRBJ2-3; no reliable D call. The CDR3 runs 15 residues. Germline-derived CDR1 and CDR2 are SGHAT and FQNNGV. The germline V and J ends were trimmed by 1 base and 0 bases, with 8 bases remaining between them. CDR3 sequence: CASSLGLASTDTQYF. CDR3 nucleotide sequence: TGTGCCAGCAGCTTAGGTTTAGCTAGCACAGATACGCAGTATTTT.

Turning to this clone: The sample holds other DNA sequences that translate to the same CDR3. The chain combines TRBV19 with TRBJ2-7, with 8 positions matching TRBD1. Germline values: CDR1 LNHDA, CDR2 SQIVND (reference sequence). This CDR3 spans 15 amino acids. V trimming: 1 base; J trimming: 2 bases; junction bases outside the gene matches: 4. Here the CDR3 DNA reads TGTGCCAGTAGTATAGGGGGACAGGCCGCCTACGAGCAGTACTTC. Its translation: CASSIGGQAAYEQYF.

The chain couples TRBV19 to TRBJ2-7; D may match TRBD1 or TRBD2 (5 bases each). V was trimmed by 4 bases and J by 1 base, leaving 14 bases between them. CDR3 length equals 15 residues. Germline assignment: CDR1 LNHDA and CDR2 SQIVND (reference sequence). This CDR3 reads CASSSRGDPSYEQYF. Written as DNA, the CDR3 is TGTGCCAGTAGTAGCCGAGGGGACCCATCCTACGAGCAGTACTTC.

The chain carries TRBV15 and TRBJ1-4; 7 bases line up with TRBD1. V shed 1 base and J 8 bases; nucleotides not matched to a gene: 4. CDR1 LNHNV and CDR2 YYDKDF come from the germline V gene (reference sequence). This CDR3 has 14 residues. The CDR3 loop reads CATSRGQGGEKLFF. The CDR3 DNA sequence: TGTGCCACCAGCAGAGGACAGGGTGGCGAAAAACTGTTTTTT.

The CDR3 protein is CASSIVVGDSFNQPQHF. CDR3 DNA: TGTGCCAGTAGTATAGTAGTGGGTGACAGCTTCAATCAGCCCCAGCATTTT. The V gene is TRBV19, the J gene TRBJ1-5; maybe TRBD1 (5 bases). Germline V gene sequence: CDR1 LNHDA, CDR2 SQIVND (reference sequence). The V end was cut by 1 base, the J end by 3 bases, with 16 bases between. This CDR3 is built from 17 residues.

J is TRBJ2-4 and V is TRBV2; TRBD1 might be the D (6 bases). Germline values: CDR1 SNHLY, CDR2 FYNNEI. V was clipped by 6 bases and J by 9 bases, with 21 bases between them. The CDR3 contains 15 residues. The CDR3 protein is CASSAEGVGQGIQYF. The CDR3 region has the DNA TGTGCCAGCAGCGCTGAGGGGGTAGGGCAGGGCATTCAGTACTTC.

Only one count was recorded for this clone. This chain uses TRBV27 with TRBJ2-7; D perhaps matches TRBD2 (5 bases). The V gene's germline CDR1 is MNHEY and CDR2 SMNVEV (reference sequence). The length of the CDR3 is 14 residues. V was cut by 9 bases and J by 5 bases, with 20 bases left in between. Written as DNA, the CDR3 is TGTGCCAGTGCTGACTCGGACTCCCGGAACGAGCAGTACTTC. This codes for CASADSDSRNEQYF.

V usage is TRBV24-1 and J usage is TRBJ2-7; 10 bases align to TRBD1. CDR3 length equals 16 residues. Germline V lookup: CDR1 KGHDR, CDR2 SFDVKD. J gave up 2 bases and V 4 bases, and 7 bases lay outside the gene matches. CDR3 sequence: CATSDRGQGGAYEQYF. The CDR3 coding sequence is TGTGCCACCAGTGACCGAGGACAGGGGGGAGCCTACGAGCAGTACTTC.

The CDR3 region has the DNA TGTGCCAGCAGCCTAGTCTCTGGGGCCAACGTCCTGACTTTC. It is translated as CASSLVSGANVLTF. V is TRBV28 and J is TRBJ2-6, with D hard to call. Germline values: CDR1 MDHEN, CDR2 SYDVKM. The CDR3 runs 14 residues. V lost 6 bases, J lost 0 bases, and 6 bases lay in between.

The J gene is TRBJ1-1, the V gene TRBV3-1 (or the pseudogene TRBV3-2), with TRBD1 matching 7 bases. Trimming removed 1 base from V and 7 bases from J; junction bases left unmatched: 3. Germline V gene sequence: CDR1 LGHDT, CDR2 YNNKEL (reference sequence). The CDR3 sequence is 13 residues long. In nucleotides, the CDR3 is TGTGCCAGCAGCCAAGCAGGGGGAGTTGAAGCTTTCTTT. It specifies CASSQAGGVEAFF.

The chain combines TRBV24-1 with TRBJ2-5; 7 nucleotides agree with TRBD1. Trimming took 3 bases from V and 3 from J; bases not matched to a gene: 6. This CDR3 region has 15 residues. In germline, CDR1 is KGHDR, CDR2 SFDVKD. Written as DNA, the CDR3 is TGTGCCACCAGTGATCCAAGGACAGGAGAAGAGACCCAGTACTTC. It codes for CATSDPRTGEETQYF.

Written as DNA, the CDR3 is TGTGCCAGCAGTTCCCCCTTTGGTATAGTGAACACTGAAGCTTTCTTT. It translates to CASSSPFGIVNTEAFF. The chain joins TRBV28 to TRBJ1-1; D is ambiguous. V was shortened by 4 bases and J by 0 bases, with 15 bases between the two germline ends. This CDR3 comprises 16 residues. Germline lookup yields CDR1 MDHEN and CDR2 SYDVKM.

This CDR3 reads CASSLKGQGAGELFF. CDR3 nucleotide sequence: TGTGCCAGCAGCTTAAAGGGACAGGGTGCCGGGGAGCTGTTTTTT. This chain uses TRBV11-2 with TRBJ2-2; 9 positions agree with TRBD1. The V and J ends lost 2 bases and 6 bases, in that order; junction bases with no gene match: 4. The CDR3 extends over 15 amino acids. The germline CDR1 and CDR2 sequences are SGHAT and FQNNGV.

This rearrangement joins TRBV7-3 to TRBJ2-5, with TRBD2 as a possible D gene (5 bases). This CDR3 is built from 13 residues. V lost 1 base to trimming and J lost 5 bases, with 8 bases between them. CDR1 is SGHTA, CDR2 FQGTGA, per germline. Here the CDR3 reads CASSLNPGETQYF. CDR3 nucleotide sequence: TGTGCCAGCAGCTTAAACCCGGGGGAGACCCAGTACTTC.

V usage is TRBV5-6 and J usage is TRBJ2-2; D is possibly TRBD1 or TRBD2 (7 bases each). The length of the CDR3 is 18 residues. From germline, CDR1 is SGHDT and CDR2 YYEEEE. V lost 0 bases, J lost 4 bases, and 19 bases lay in between. The CDR3 DNA sequence: TGTGCCAGCAGCTTGGGACCCTACAGGGGAGGGACCACCGGGGAGCTGTTTTTT. It is translated as CASSLGPYRGGTTGELFF.

V is TRBV11-1 and J is TRBJ1-1; no clear D gene. The CDR3 has 13 residues. V dropped 5 bases and J dropped 4 bases, with 11 bases sitting between them. Germline CDR1 is SGHAT and CDR2 is FQDESV (reference sequence). The CDR3 protein is CASSVTQATEAFF. DNA of the CDR3: TGTGCCAGCAGCGTGACACAAGCCACTGAAGCTTTCTTT.

This chain uses TRBV5-6 with TRBJ1-2; D gene ambiguous. Germline V gives CDR1 SGHDT, CDR2 YYEEEE. The CDR3 has 16 amino acids. V lost 0 bases and J 2 bases, leaving 14 bases between the germline ends. The CDR3 loop reads CASSLGGEGFNYGYTF. The CDR3 DNA follows: TGTGCCAGCAGCTTGGGAGGCGAGGGATTCAACTATGGCTACACCTTC.

In its sample, this clone was seen once. The chain combines TRBV12-3 or TRBV12-4 with TRBJ2-7; tentative D call: TRBD2 (6 bases). The CDR3 sequence is 13 residues long. V was cut by 3 bases and J by 3 bases, with 9 bases left in between. The CDR3 DNA follows: TGTGCCAGCAGTTTGACCGGGGGCTACGAGCAGTACTTC. This translates into CASSLTGGYEQYF.

The rearrangement uses TRBV7-2 and TRBJ1-2; 12 positions agree with TRBD1. J lost 8 bases, V lost 1 base, and 11 bases had no gene match. Germline CDR1 is SGHTA and CDR2 is FQGNSA. The CDR3 totals 17 residues. The CDR3 DNA reads as TGTGCCAGCAGCTTAGATAGTGGGACAGGGGGCGCATTGGGCTACACCTTC. It translates to CASSLDSGTGGALGYTF.

V usage is TRBV12-3 or TRBV12-4 and J usage is TRBJ2-1, with no clear D. V was clipped by 7 bases and J by 6 bases, with 10 bases between them. The CDR3 has 12 amino acids. The CDR3 sequence is CASTPTGNEQFF. The DNA for the CDR3 is TGTGCCAGCACCCCGACTGGCAATGAGCAGTTCTTC.

J is TRBJ2-5 and V is TRBV5-1, with TRBD1 matching over 8 bases. Germline CDR1 is SGHRS and CDR2 is YFSETQ. V lost 3 bases, J lost 4 bases, and 5 bases stayed unmatched. CDR3 length: 14 amino acids. Here the CDR3 reads CASSSGQGRETQYF. In nucleotides, the CDR3 is TGCGCCAGCAGCTCAGGACAGGGTAGAGAGACCCAGTACTTC.

This chain uses TRBV4-2 with TRBJ1-2; D is perhaps TRBD1 (5 bases). With 3 bases removed from V and 8 bases from J, the gap between germline ends came to 25 bases. Germline V gene data show CDR1 as LGHNA and CDR2 as YNFKEQ. The CDR3 is 17 amino acids. The CDR3 here is CASSQGPPSGTSGGYTF. The CDR3 nucleotides read TGTGCCAGCAGCCAGGGCCCCCCCTCAGGGACCTCTGGGGGCTACACCTTC.

The chain has TRBV7-9 and TRBJ1-2; perhaps TRBD1 as D (5 bases). The V gene lost 5 bases and the J gene lost 4 bases, with 8 bases spanning the gap. The CDR3 runs to 12 residues. CDR1 and CDR2 (germline): SEHNR, FQNEAQ (reference sequence). The chain's CDR3 is CASSPDIYGYTF. The CDR3 DNA is TGTGCCAGCAGCCCGGACATCTATGGCTACACCTTC.

This clone has just a few counts. V is TRBV30 and J is TRBJ1-5, with 10 bases identical to TRBD1. Germline trimming cut 1 base from V and 2 bases from J; bases unmatched to any gene: 8. Germline V gene data show CDR1 as GTSNPN and CDR2 as SVGIG (reference sequence). CDR3 size: 17 residues. The CDR3 spells CAWSGDRGRVRNQPQHF. The CDR3, as DNA: TGTGCCTGGAGTGGCGACAGGGGGCGGGTTCGCAATCAGCCCCAGCATTTT. Combining the CDR3 with reference TRBV30 and TRBJ1-5 gives the whole variable domain SQTIHQWPATLVQPVGSPLSLECTVEGTSNPNLYWYRQAAGRGLQLLFYSVGIGQISSEVPQNLSASRPQDRQFILSSKKLLLSDSGFYLCAWSGDRGRVRNQPQHFGDGTRLSIL.

V and J are TRBV2 and TRBJ2-1; 9 bases match TRBD1. Trimming took 5 bases from V and 4 from J; bases not matched to a gene: 3. CDR1 SNHLY and CDR2 FYNNEI come from the germline V gene. The CDR3 extends over 14 amino acids. CDR3 DNA sequence: TGTGCCAGCAGTTGGGACAGGGAGTACAATGAGCAGTTCTTC. Encoded protein: CASSWDREYNEQFF.

V usage is TRBV7-2 and J usage is TRBJ2-1; D is perhaps TRBD1 or TRBD2 (7 bases each). Germline assignment: CDR1 SGHTA and CDR2 FQGNSA. V was clipped by 5 bases and J by 1 base, with 15 bases between them. This CDR3 has 16 amino acids. The CDR3 nucleotides read TGTGCCAGCAGCCCGGTCCAGGGGGGGTCCTACAATGAGCAGTTCTTC. The encoded protein is CASSPVQGGSYNEQFF. Full variable domain (rest looked up from reference TRBV7-2 and TRBJ2-1): GAGVSQSPSNKVTEKGKDVELRCDPISGHTALYWYRQSLGQGLEFLIYFQGNSAPDKSGLPSDRFSAERTGGSVSTLTIQRTQQEDSAVYLCASSPVQGGSYNEQFFGPGTRLTVL.